This T cell receptor (beta chain) was profiled in a study of blood T cell repertoires in COVID-19. Enrollees, about 18 to 90 years old, lived in about two dozen US areas. J was trimmed by 13 bases and V by 4 bases; bases with no gene match: 7. The length of the CDR3 is 13 residues. Germline V gene sequence: CDR1 SNHLY, CDR2 FYNNEI. Some clones are missing from TCRdb's copy, which holds only in-frame ones; the method was immunoSEQ multiplex PCR. In the table there are 200,000 or so clones, more than 70% of which are singletons. Sequencing used PBMCs or T cells enriched from blood (not recorded which). This chain joins TRBV2 and TRBJ1-2; 12 nucleotides align to TRBD1. The clonotype originates from a woman aged 40-49 years with acute COVID-19. This chain's CDR3 is CASSARGTGGTTF. Here the CDR3 DNA reads TGTGCCAGCAGTGCCCGAGGGACAGGGGGCACCACCTTC.